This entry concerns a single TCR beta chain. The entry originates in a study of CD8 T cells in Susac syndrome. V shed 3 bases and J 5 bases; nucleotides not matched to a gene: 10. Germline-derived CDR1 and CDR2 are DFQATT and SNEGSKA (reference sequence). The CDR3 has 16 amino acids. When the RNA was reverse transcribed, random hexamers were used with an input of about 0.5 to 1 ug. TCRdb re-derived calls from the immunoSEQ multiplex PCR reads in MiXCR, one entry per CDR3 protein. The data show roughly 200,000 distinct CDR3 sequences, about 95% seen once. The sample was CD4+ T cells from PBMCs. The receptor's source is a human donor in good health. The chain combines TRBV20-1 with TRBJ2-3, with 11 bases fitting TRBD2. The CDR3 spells CSASVAGGRFIDTQYF. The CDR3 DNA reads TGCAGTGCTAGTGTAGCGGGAGGGAGGTTTATAGATACGCAGTATTTT.